The clone carrying this T cell receptor beta chain was counted only a few times. Original analysis: Reference gene primer amplification gave estimated nucleated cell counts. The method was immunoSEQ multiplex PCR; TCRdb's version includes in-frame clones alone and lacks a portion of them. V, J and clone size reflect that table, while D and trimming were determined from the DNA. The profile shows a few hundred thousand clones, about 88% of them singletons. These data originate in a study of blood T cell repertoires in COVID-19. Study details: From the United States, Italy and Spain came samples of acute and convalescent COVID-19.

CDR1 MGHRA and CDR2 YSYEKL come from the germline V gene. J lost 2 bases, V lost 0 bases, and 4 bases had no gene match. This CDR3 has 16 residues. The receptor's source is a woman in her fifties or sixties with COVID-19, enrolled during active disease. Source material: peripheral blood. The rearrangement links TRBV4-1 to TRBJ1-5, with 7 bases that match TRBD1. In DNA form, the CDR3 reads TGCGCCAGCAGCCAAGACCCAGGACAGGGCAATCAGCCCCAGCATTTT. It translates to CASSQDPGQGNQPQHF.